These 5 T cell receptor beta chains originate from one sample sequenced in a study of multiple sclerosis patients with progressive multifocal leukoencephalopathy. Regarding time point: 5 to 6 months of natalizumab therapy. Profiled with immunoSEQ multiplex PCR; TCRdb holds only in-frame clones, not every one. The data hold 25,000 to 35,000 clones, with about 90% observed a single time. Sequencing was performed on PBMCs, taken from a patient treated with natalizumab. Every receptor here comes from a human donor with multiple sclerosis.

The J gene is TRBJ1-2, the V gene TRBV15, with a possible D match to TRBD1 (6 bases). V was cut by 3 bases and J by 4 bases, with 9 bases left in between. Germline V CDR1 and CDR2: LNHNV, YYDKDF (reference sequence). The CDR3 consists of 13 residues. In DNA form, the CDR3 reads TGTGCCACCAGCAGGGGGGCTGGCTATGGCTACACCTTC. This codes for CATSRGAGYGYTF. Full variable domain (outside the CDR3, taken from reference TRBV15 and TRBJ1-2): DAMVIQNPRYQVTQFGKPVTLSCSQTLNHNVMYWYQQKSSQAPKLLFHYYDKDFNNEADTPDNFQSRRPNTSFCFLDIRSPGLGDTAMYLCATSRGAGYGYTFGSGTRLTVV.

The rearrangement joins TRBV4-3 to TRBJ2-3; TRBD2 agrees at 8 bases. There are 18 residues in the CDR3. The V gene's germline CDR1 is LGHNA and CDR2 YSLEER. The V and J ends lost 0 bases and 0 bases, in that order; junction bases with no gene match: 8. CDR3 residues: CASSQESNSGTSTDTQYF. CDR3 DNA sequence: TGCGCCAGCAGCCAAGAGTCCAATAGCGGGACTAGCACAGATACGCAGTATTTT.

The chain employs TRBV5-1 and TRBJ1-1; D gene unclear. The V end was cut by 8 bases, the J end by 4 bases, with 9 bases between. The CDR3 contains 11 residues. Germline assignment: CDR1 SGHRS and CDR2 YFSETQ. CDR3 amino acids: CASSMGTEAFF. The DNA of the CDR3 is TGCGCCAGTTCTATGGGCACTGAAGCTTTCTTT. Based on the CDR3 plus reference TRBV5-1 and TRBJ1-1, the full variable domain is KAGVTQTPRYLIKTRGQQVTLSCSPISGHRSVSWYQQTPGQGLQFLFEYFSETQRNKGNFPGRFSGRQFSNSRSEMNVSTLELGDSALYLCASSMGTEAFFGQGTRLTVV.

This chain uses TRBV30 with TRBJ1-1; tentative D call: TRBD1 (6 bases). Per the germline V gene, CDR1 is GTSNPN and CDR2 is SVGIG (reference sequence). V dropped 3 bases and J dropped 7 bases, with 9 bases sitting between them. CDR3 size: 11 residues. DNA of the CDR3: TGTGCCTGGAGGGGGGCCATTGAAGCTTTCTTT. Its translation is CAWRGAIEAFF.

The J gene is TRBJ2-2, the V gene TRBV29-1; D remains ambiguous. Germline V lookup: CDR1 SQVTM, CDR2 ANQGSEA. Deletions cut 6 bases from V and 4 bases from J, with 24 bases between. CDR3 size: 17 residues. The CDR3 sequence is CSVTNPLLASGTGELFF. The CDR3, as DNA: TGCAGCGTCACGAACCCTTTATTAGCCTCAGGCACCGGGGAGCTGTTTTTT.